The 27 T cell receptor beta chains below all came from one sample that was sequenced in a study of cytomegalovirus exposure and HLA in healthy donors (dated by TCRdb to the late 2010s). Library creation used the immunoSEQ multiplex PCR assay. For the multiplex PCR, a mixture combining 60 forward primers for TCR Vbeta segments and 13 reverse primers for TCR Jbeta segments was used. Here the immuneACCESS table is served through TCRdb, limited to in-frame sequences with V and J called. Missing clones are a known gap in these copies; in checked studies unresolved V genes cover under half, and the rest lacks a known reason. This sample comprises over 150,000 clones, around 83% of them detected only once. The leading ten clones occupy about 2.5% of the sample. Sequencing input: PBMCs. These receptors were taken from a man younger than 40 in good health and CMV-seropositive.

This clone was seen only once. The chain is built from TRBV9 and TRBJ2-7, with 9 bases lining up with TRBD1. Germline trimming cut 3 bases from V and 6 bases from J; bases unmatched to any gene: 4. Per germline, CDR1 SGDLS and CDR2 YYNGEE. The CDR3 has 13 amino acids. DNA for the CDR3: TGTGCCAGCAGCGAGGGACAGGGTGGCGAGCAGTACTTC. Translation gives CASSEGQGGEQYF.

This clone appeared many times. CDR3 in DNA: TGTGCCAGCAGTTACGGCAGTAGGACTGGTGGCTACACCTTC. It encodes CASSYGSRTGGYTF. The J gene is TRBJ1-2, the V gene TRBV6-5, with D unclear. Trimming left V 2 bases short and J 7 bases short, with 14 bases between. CDR3 length equals 14 residues. Per germline, CDR1 MNHEY and CDR2 SVGAGI.

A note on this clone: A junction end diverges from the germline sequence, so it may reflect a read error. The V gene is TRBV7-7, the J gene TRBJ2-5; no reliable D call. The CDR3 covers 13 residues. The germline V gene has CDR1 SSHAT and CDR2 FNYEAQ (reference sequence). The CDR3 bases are TGTGCTAGCAGCTCCCCTAGTGAAGAGACCCAGTACTTC. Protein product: CASSSPSEETQYF.

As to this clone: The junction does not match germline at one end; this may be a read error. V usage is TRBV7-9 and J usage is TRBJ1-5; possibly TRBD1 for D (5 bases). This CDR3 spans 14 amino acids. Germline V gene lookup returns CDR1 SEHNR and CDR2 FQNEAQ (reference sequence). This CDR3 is CSSSVTGINQPQHF. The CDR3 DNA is TGTTCCAGCAGCGTTACAGGAATCAATCAGCCCCAGCATTTT. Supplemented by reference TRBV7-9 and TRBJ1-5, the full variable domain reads DTGVSQNPRHKITKRGQNVTFRCDPISEHNRLYWYRQTLGQGPEFLTYFQNEAQLEKSRLLSDRFSAERPKGSFSTLEIQRTEQGDSAMYLCSSSVTGINQPQHFGDGTRLSIL.

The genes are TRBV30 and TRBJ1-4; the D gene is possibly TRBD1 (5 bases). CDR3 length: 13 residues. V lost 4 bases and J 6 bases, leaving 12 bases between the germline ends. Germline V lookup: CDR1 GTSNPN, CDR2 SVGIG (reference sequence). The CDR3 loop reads CAWTRGSYEKLFF. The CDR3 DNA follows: TGTGCCTGGACCCGGGGGTCCTATGAAAAACTGTTTTTT.

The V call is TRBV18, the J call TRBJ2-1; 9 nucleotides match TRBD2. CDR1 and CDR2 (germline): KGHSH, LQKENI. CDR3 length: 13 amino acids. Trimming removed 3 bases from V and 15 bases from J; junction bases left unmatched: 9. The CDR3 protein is CASSPRGTSNPFF. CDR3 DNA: TGTGCCAGCTCACCGAGGGGGACTAGCAATCCGTTCTTC.

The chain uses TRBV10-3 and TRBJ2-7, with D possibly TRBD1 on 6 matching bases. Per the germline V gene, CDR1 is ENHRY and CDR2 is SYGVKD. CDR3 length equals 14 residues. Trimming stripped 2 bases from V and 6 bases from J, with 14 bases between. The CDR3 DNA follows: TGTGCCATCAGTGAGGGACAGCAGTTCTCCGAGCAGTACGTC. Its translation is CAISEGQQFSEQYV.

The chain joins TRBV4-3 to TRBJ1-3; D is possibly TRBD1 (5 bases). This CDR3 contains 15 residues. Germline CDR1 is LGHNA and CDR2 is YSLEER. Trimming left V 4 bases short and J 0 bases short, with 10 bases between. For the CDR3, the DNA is TGCGCCAGCAGCCCCAGGGTCAGCTCTGGAAACACCATATATTTT. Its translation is CASSPRVSSGNTIYF.

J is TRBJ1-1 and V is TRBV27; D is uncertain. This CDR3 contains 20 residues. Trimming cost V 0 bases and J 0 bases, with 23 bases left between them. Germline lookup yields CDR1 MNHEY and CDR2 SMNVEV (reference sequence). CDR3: CASSLSSPLYDIPMNTEAFF. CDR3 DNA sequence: TGTGCCAGCAGTTTATCGTCTCCGCTCTATGACATACCAATGAACACTGAAGCTTTCTTT.

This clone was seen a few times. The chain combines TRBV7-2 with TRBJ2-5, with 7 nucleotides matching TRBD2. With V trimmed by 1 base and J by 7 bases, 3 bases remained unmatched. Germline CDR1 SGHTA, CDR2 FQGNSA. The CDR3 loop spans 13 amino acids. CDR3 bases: TGTGCCAGCAGCTTAGAAGGGAGGGGGACCCAGTACTTC. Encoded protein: CASSLEGRGTQYF.

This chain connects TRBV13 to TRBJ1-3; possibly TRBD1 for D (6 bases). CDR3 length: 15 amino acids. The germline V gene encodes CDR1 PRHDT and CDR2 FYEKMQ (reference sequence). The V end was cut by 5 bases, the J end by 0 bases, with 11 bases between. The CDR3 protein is CASSAGQHSGNTIYF. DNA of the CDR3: TGTGCCAGCAGCGCCGGACAGCACTCTGGAAACACCATATATTTT.

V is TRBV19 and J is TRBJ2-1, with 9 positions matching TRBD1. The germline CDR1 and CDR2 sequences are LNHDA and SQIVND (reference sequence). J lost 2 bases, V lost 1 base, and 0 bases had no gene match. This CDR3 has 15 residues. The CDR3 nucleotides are TGTGCCAGTAGTATAGGGACAGGGGCCTACAATGAGCAGTTCTTC. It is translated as CASSIGTGAYNEQFF. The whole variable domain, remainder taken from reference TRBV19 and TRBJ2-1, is DGGITQSPKYLFRKEGQNVTLSCEQNLNHDAMYWYRQDPGQGLRLIYYSQIVNDFQKGDIAEGYSVSREKKESFPLTVTSAQKNPTAFYLCASSIGTGAYNEQFFGPGTRLTVL.

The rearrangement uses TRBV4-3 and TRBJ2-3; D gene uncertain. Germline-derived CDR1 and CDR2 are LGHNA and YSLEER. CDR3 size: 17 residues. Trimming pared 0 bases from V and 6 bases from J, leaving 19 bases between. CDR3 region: CASSQEAGRPLSDTQYF. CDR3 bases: TGCGCCAGCAGCCAAGAGGCAGGTCGACCCCTTTCGGATACGCAGTATTTT.

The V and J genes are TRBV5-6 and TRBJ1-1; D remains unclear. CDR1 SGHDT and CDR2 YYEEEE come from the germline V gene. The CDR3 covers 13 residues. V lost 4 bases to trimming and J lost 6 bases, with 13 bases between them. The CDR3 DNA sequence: TGTGCCAGCAGCACTGGACTTGCTCCTGAAGCTTTCTTT. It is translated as CASSTGLAPEAFF.

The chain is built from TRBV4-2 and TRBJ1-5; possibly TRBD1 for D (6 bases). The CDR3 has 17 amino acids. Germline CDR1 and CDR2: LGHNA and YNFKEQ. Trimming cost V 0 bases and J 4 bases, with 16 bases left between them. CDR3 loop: CASSQEVIGQINQPQHF. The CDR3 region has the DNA TGTGCCAGCAGCCAAGAAGTCATCGGACAGATAAATCAGCCCCAGCATTTT.

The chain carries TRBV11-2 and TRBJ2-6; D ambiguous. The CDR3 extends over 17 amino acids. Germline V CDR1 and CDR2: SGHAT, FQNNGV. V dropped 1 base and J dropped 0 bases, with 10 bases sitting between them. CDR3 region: CASSLGPWSSGANVLTF. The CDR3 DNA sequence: TGTGCCAGCAGCTTAGGTCCATGGAGCTCTGGGGCCAACGTCCTGACTTTC.

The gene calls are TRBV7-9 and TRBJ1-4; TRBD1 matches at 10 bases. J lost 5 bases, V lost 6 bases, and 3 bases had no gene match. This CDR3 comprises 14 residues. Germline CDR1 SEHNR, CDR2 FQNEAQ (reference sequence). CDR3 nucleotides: TGTGCCAGCAGGGTGGGACAGGGGAATGAAAAACTGTTTTTT. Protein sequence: CASRVGQGNEKLFF. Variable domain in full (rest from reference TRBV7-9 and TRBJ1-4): DTGVSQNPRHKITKRGQNVTFRCDPISEHNRLYWYRQTLGQGPEFLTYFQNEAQLEKSRLLSDRFSAERPKGSFSTLEIQRTEQGDSAMYLCASRVGQGNEKLFFGSGTQLSVL.

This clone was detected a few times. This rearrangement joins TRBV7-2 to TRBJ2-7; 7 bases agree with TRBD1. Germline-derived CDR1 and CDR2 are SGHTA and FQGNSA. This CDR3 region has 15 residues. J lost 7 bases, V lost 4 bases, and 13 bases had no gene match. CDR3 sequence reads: CASSSTGSRMTEQYF. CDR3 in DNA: TGTGCCAGCAGCTCGACAGGGAGTCGGATGACGGAGCAGTACTTC.

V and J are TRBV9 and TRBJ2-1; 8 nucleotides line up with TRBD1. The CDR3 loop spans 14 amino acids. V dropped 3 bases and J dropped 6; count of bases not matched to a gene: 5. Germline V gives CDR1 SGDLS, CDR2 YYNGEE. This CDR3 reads CASSARQGSNEQFF. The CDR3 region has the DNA TGTGCCAGCAGCGCAAGACAGGGGAGCAATGAGCAGTTCTTC.

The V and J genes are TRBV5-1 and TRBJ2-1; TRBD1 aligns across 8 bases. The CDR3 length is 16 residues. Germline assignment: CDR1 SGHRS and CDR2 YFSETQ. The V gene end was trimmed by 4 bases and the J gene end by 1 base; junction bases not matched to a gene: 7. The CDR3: CASSQGAVRSYNEQFF. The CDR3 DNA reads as TGCGCCAGCAGCCAGGGGGCTGTACGGTCCTACAATGAGCAGTTCTTC.

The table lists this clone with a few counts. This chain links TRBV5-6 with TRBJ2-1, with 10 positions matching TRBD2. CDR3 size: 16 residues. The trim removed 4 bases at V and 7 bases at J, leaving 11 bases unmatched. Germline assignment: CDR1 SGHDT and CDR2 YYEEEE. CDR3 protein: CASSLRASGSWNEQFF. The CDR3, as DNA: TGTGCCAGCAGCCTTCGGGCTAGCGGGAGTTGGAATGAGCAGTTCTTC.

The CDR3 protein is CASSLVGRTYNEQFF. In DNA, the CDR3 is TGTGCCAGCAGCTTAGTGGGGAGGACCTACAATGAGCAGTTCTTC. V gene TRBV13 combines with J gene TRBJ2-1; D may be TRBD2 (6 bases). Trimming pared 1 base from V and 2 bases from J, leaving 9 bases between. Germline loops: CDR1 PRHDT, CDR2 FYEKMQ (reference sequence). CDR3 length: 15 amino acids.

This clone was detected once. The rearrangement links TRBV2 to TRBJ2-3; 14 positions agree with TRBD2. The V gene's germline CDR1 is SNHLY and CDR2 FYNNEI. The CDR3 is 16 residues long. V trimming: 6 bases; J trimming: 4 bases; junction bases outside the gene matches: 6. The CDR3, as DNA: TGTGCCAGCAGCCCGACTAGCGGGAGGGCGGCAGATACGCAGTATTTT. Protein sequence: CASSPTSGRAADTQYF. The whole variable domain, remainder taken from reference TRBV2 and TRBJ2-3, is EPEVTQTPSHQVTQMGQEVILRCVPISNHLYFYWYRQILGQKVEFLVSFYNNEISEKSEIFDDQFSVERPDGSNFTLKIRSTKLEDSAMYFCASSPTSGRAADTQYFGPGTRLTVL.

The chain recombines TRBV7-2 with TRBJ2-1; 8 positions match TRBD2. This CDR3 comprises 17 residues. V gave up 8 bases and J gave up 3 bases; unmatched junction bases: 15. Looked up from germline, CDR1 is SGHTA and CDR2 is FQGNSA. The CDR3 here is CASAGPRSGDDYNEQFF. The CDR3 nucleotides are TGTGCCAGCGCTGGGCCCCGTAGCGGGGACGACTACAATGAGCAGTTCTTC.

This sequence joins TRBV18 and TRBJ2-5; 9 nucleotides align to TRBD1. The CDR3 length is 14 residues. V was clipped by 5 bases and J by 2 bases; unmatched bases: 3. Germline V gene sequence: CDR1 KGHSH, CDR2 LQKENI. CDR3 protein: CASSAGTGQETQYF. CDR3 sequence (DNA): TGTGCCAGCTCAGCCGGGACAGGGCAAGAGACCCAGTACTTC. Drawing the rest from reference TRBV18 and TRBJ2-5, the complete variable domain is NAGVMQNPRHLVRRRGQEARLRCSPMKGHSHVYWYRQLPEEGLKFMVYLQKENIIDESGMPKERFSAEFPKEGPSILRIQQVVRGDSAAYFCASSAGTGQETQYFGPGTRLLVL.

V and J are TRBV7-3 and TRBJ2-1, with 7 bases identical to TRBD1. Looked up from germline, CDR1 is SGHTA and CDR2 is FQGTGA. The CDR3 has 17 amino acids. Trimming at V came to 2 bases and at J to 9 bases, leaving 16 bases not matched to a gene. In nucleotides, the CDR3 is TGTGCCAGCAGCTTAGACAATCTGCCGGGACAGTCTCTTGAGCAGTTCTTC. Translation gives CASSLDNLPGQSLEQFF. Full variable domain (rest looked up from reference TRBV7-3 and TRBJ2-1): GAGVSQTPSNKVTEKGKYVELRCDPISGHTALYWYRQSLGQGPEFLIYFQGTGAADDSGLPNDRFFAVRPEGSVSTLKIQRTERGDSAVYLCASSLDNLPGQSLEQFFGPGTRLTVL.

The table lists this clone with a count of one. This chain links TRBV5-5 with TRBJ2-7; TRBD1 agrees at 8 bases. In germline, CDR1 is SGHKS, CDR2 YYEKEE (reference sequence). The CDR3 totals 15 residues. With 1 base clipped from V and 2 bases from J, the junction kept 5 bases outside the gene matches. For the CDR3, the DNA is TGTGCCAGCAGCTTGAGTCAGGGGGCCACCTACGAGCAGTACTTC. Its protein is CASSLSQGATYEQYF.